This TCR beta chain emerged from a study of tumor-infiltrating lymphocytes in primary liver carcinoma (dated by TCRdb to about 2017). Study-level background: The five patients, three men and two women aged 30 to 69 years, had hepatocellular carcinoma (four) or combined HCC and intrahepatic cholangiocarcinoma (one). The tumors of the five patients were staged as T1-T3 N0M0, with maximum diameters ranging from roughly 4 to 10 cm. Roughly 3.65 to 7.13 million productive TCRbeta reads were obtained per sample, and no significant difference in read depth was found between tissue types. The study combined TCRbeta repertoire sequencing, expression microarrays and whole-exome sequencing across five regions of each liver tumor, with adjacent normal tissue and blood. A total of 35 specimens from 5 patients went through TCRbeta repertoire sequencing, namely 25 tumor regions, 5 adjacent noncancerous liver tissues and 5 peripheral blood samples. To link TCRbeta repertoire diversity with the local molecular phenotype, the approximately 23 tumor region samples were profiled using Agilent mRNA microarrays. High reproducibility was observed for the technical replicate repertoires, with mean shared-clone rates approximately 0.9 and correlation coefficients above 0.95. Paper-wide results and their limitations: Only five patients were included in the study, and the authors note that the findings should be validated in a larger study. Just about 8-25% of top clones turned up in all five regions of a tumor, which suggests spatial heterogeneity among tumor-infiltrating T cells. Consistent with antigen-driven expansion, pairs of tumor regions showed higher repertoire overlap (mean roughly 35%) than either tumor-adjacent pairs (approximately 17%) or tumor-blood pairs (roughly 15%). Because the samples were bulk and unsorted, CD4+ and CD8+ T cell repertoires could not be compared. A significantly larger repertoire fraction was made up by the top 250 clones in tumors than in blood (p = 0.039). Only the TCR beta chain was sequenced, which likely underestimates true repertoire diversity because unpaired alpha chains were not captured.

As to this clonotype: Its antigen remains unidentified. Base quality data are lacking; no much larger clone is found one base away.

Without any cell sorting, total RNA and DNA were co-extracted from around 18-30 mg of bulk tissue using the AllPrep DNA/RNA mini kit. Between late 2015 and early 2016, roughly 5 patients in China with histopathologically diagnosed primary liver carcinoma had their tumors surgically resected. At the time of sampling, the patients were treatment-naive and had chronic HBV infection. Each tumor was sampled at five spatially separated regions: the superior, inferior, left-lateral and right-lateral poles and the tumor centre. Histological examination found more than 75% viable tumor cells in every tumor sample. Each fresh piece of tumor and adjacent tissue was cut in two, with one half stored in RNAlater at -80 degrees C and the other half sent for histology. Including the terminal cysteine and phenylalanine, the CDR3 comprises 13 residues. Only the CDR3 DNA stays, 39 bases, in frame from base 1. CDR1 and CDR2, per the germline V gene, are SGHDT and YYEEEE. V gives up 4 bases and J gives up 3 bases, and the segment between their germline ends measures 11 bases.

A constant-region primer and ProtoScript II reverse transcriptase were used to reverse-transcribe TCRbeta-specific cDNA from roughly 480 ng total RNA. The TCRbeta libraries were prepared through three rounds of nested multiplex PCR following a slightly modified ARM-PCR procedure. Multiplex TRBV1-TRBV30 forward primers and a Cbeta reverse primer were used in the first two PCR rounds, each of which was run for roughly 9 cycles. A final 25-cycle PCR with Deep VentR polymerase added sample barcodes and Illumina adapters. Amplicons of 200-500 bp were gel-purified with a QIAquick gel extraction kit before sequencing. TCRbeta amplicons were sequenced on an Illumina HiSeq 2500 with 250-bp paired-end reads. Under the source paper's analysis protocol: Reads were quality-trimmed with Trimmomatic v0.33, and paired reads were merged with FLASH v1.2.11 to recover full CDR3 sequences. MiGEC v1.2.1b assigned V, D and J germline segments to the rearranged TCRbeta sequences. Clonotype statistics and Shannon-Wiener diversity indices were computed with VDJtools v1.0.0. To reduce sampling bias, subsequent analyses other than the diversity analysis used only the 250 most abundant clonotypes in each sample. Using fastp at Q25 and MiXCR, TCRdb reprocessed the public reads and kept productive beta chains. Rows with one shared CDR3 protein collapse into an entry with the most common genes and DNA. Clone size and V and J calls follow TCRdb, not the original study. The sample table shows about 100,000 distinct CDR3 sequences, and about 70% are seen once. More than 8% of the sample rests with the top ten.

The rearrangement joined TRBV5-6 to TRBJ2-7; a confident D gene designation cannot be given. The sample comprised liver tumor tissue from sampling region 5. The meaning of the sample's cell subset or site label: tumor region T5, tumor centre. This receptor was identified in a woman aged 55-69 years with primary liver carcinoma and hepatitis B virus infection. In nucleotide form, the sequence is TGTGCCAGCAGCCCCAACTCAATCTACGAGCAGTACTTC. Protein translation: CASSPNSIYEQYF. With the rest looked up from the reference TRBV5-6 and TRBJ2-7 genes rather than sequenced, the full variable domain is DAGVTQSPTHLIKTRGQQVTLRCSPKSGHDTVSWYQQALGQGPQFIFQYYEEEERQRGNFPDRFSGHQFPNYSSELNVNALLLGDSALYLCASSPNSIYEQYFGPGTRLTVT.